This T cell receptor (beta chain) was recovered during a study of Ad26.COV2.S vaccination and SARS-CoV-2 variants (dated by TCRdb to the early 2020s). Background for the entire study: TCRbeta repertoire sequencing served as the tool for gauging how specific and how broad the SARS-CoV-2-reactive T cell receptors were following Ad26.COV2.S vaccination. A total of roughly 32 samples were included in the TCR-sequenced set, comprising some 20 Ad26.COV2.S vaccine recipients, 5 placebo recipients and 8 SARS-CoV-2 convalescent individuals.

What the study reported, not specific to this receptor: Ad26.COV2.S recipients had higher spike-specific TCR breadth than placebo recipients (P = 0.0014). Vaccine and placebo recipients had comparable non-spike TCR breadth, which fits with the vaccine containing only spike. Substantial breadth of spike-specific CD8+ and CD4+ T cell responses was reported after vaccination. The authors noted that total T cell responses may have been underestimated by the TCR breadth and depth analyses.

Looking up the germline V gene (reference sequence) yields CDR1 DFQATT and CDR2 SNEGSKA. Spanning cysteine to phenylalanine, the CDR3 consists of 17 amino acids. The DNA shown is the 51-base CDR3, in frame from base 1. V is cut by 3 bases and J by 8 bases, and the space between the germline ends is 28 bases. In the paper's terms, the time point label means: individuals recovered from natural SARS-CoV-2 infection. TCRbeta CDR3 regions were sequenced with the immunoSEQ Assay. After extraction, genomic DNA underwent amplification by bias-controlled multiplex PCR, followed by high-throughput sequencing. The source study handled its data this way. To quantify the absolute abundance of every unique TCRbeta CDR3 region, sequences were collapsed and filtered. Usable DNA was measured by amplifying reference genes present in all nucleated cells, and TCRbeta template counts were normalized to that usable DNA to estimate T cell fraction. Repertoire TCRs were annotated as SARS-CoV-2-specific when V gene, CDR3 amino acid sequence and J gene were exactly matched to a known reactive TCR set. The reference SARS-CoV-2 TCR set came from MIRA and was filtered for enrichment in COVID-19-positive ImmuneCODE repertoires, removing public or cross-reactive TCRs. Using the MIRA antigens, annotated TCRs were further analysed by specific ORF or by position within an ORF. Depth was the summed frequency of annotated unique rearrangements, while breadth was defined as annotated unique rearrangements over total unique productive rearrangements. Group comparisons of TCR breadth used two-sided Wilcoxon rank-sum tests. In TCRdb, the immuneACCESS table is reduced to in-frame sequences with V and J assigned. These tables do not hold every clone; where another copy was compared, an unresolved V gene accounts for under half, and the others remain unexplained. That table furnishes V, J and clone size, whereas the DNA furnished D and trimming. This sample gives just over 350,000 clones in total; about 90% of them show up just once. The ten largest account for 3.9% of the sample.

Worth noting for this clone: Its antigen is unknown. Base qualities are not recorded, but no much larger clone differs from it by a single base.

The source was peripheral blood, collected after recovery from COVID-19. This clonotype originated in a human donor who had recovered from COVID-19. The chain employs TRBV20-1 and TRBJ1-2; the best D guess is TRBD1, with 6 bases matching. The nucleotides are TGCAGTGCTAGTCTCATCCCGGGGGCAGGGCCCCGCTACGGCTACACCTTC. The resulting protein is CSASLIPGAGPRYGYTF.